The 11 T cell receptor beta chains below were found in one sample sequenced in a study of OX40 agonist ivuxolimab in advanced cancers. The table came from immunoSEQ multiplex PCR; TCRdb's copy has only in-frame clones and leaves some out. Here the sample spans under 70,000 clones, approximately 85% being singletons. The sequencing used CD4+ or CD8+ T cells sorted from blood, collected in a trial of the OX40 agonist ivuxolimab. The receptors come from an adult with an advanced solid tumor such as melanoma, head and neck, liver or kidney cancer.

The chain is built from TRBV28 and TRBJ1-5; unclear D gene. V was shortened by 2 bases and J by 6 bases, with 8 bases between the two germline ends. The CDR3 sequence is 13 residues long. CDR1 and CDR2 from the germline V gene are MDHEN and SYDVKM. CDR3 coding DNA: TGTGCCAGCAGTTTAGAAATGGGTCAGCCCCAGCATTTT. Translating gives CASSLEMGQPQHF.

This rearrangement joins TRBV5-4 to TRBJ2-3; TRBD2 matches 7 bases. Per the germline V gene, CDR1 is SGHNT and CDR2 is YYREEE (reference sequence). The CDR3 consists of 15 residues. Losses at the gene ends were 3 bases for V and 4 bases for J; bases not matched to a gene: 8. CDR3 DNA sequence: TGTGCCAGCAGCTGGGGCTCGCGGGGGTCAGATACGCAGTATTTT. It translates to CASSWGSRGSDTQYF.

This chain joins TRBV29-1 and TRBJ2-1; TRBD1 might be the D (5 bases). Germline CDR1 reads SQVTM; CDR2 reads ANQGSEA. Deletions cut 7 bases from V and 3 bases from J, with 10 bases between. CDR3 size: 12 residues. The CDR3 loop reads CSAGAVYNEQFF. The CDR3 nucleotides are TGCAGCGCTGGGGCGGTCTACAATGAGCAGTTCTTC.

This clone showed up just once. The rearrangement links TRBV7-9 to TRBJ2-1, with D maybe TRBD1 (7 bases). Germline CDR1 reads SEHNR; CDR2 reads FQNEAQ (reference sequence). This CDR3 has 15 residues. Between the trimmed V and J ends, which lost 0 bases and 4 bases, there was a span of 10 bases. In DNA form, the CDR3 reads TGTGCCAGCAGCTTAGCGGGGGGACAGTACAATGAGCAGTTCTTC. Translation: CASSLAGGQYNEQFF.

This clone came up once. The V gene is TRBV7-2, the J gene TRBJ2-1; D gene uncertain. The CDR3 length is 16 residues. Germline CDR1 SGHTA, CDR2 FQGNSA. Trimming removed 2 bases from V and 1 base from J, with 12 bases in between. As DNA, the CDR3 is TGTGCCAGCAGCTTAAGCTACTTGGGGTCCTACAATGAGCAGTTCTTC. Amino acid sequence: CASSLSYLGSYNEQFF.

The rearrangement joins TRBV18 to TRBJ1-1, with D possibly being TRBD1 (6 bases). CDR1 and CDR2 (germline): KGHSH, LQKENI. Trimming removed 3 bases at V and 7 bases at J, with 21 bases between. The CDR3 spans 16 residues. The CDR3 sequence: CASSPTMGARDGEAFF. The CDR3 DNA reads TGTGCCAGCTCACCCACGATGGGGGCGCGGGACGGTGAAGCTTTCTTT.

The chain links TRBV27 to TRBJ2-7; tentatively, D is TRBD2 (5 bases). The CDR3 spans 14 residues. CDR1 and CDR2 from the germline V gene are MNHEY and SMNVEV (reference sequence). V lost 5 bases and J 4 bases, leaving 15 bases between the germline ends. The CDR3 DNA follows: TGTGCCAGCAGTCGCACCGGCCCGGGGTACGAGCAGTACTTC. This encodes CASSRTGPGYEQYF.

V and J are TRBV29-1 and TRBJ2-7; weak D call: TRBD2 (7 bases). Germline assignment: CDR1 SQVTM and CDR2 ANQGSEA. CDR3 size: 13 residues. V was shortened by 4 bases and J by 6 bases, with 16 bases between the two germline ends. The CDR3: CSVGGGELSEQYF. CDR3 nucleotides: TGCAGCGTTGGAGGGGGGGAACTAAGCGAGCAGTACTTC.

The chain couples TRBV19 to TRBJ2-7; TRBD2 aligns across 9 bases. V shed 9 bases, J shed 0 bases, and the junction held 9 bases outside the gene matches. CDR1 is LNHDA, CDR2 SQIVND, per germline (reference sequence). CDR3 length: 15 amino acids. The CDR3: CASSWRLADSYEQYF. CDR3 bases: TGTGCCAGCTCATGGAGACTAGCGGACTCCTACGAGCAGTACTTC.

V and J are TRBV7-3 and TRBJ2-1; TRBD2 agrees at 8 bases. The germline gives CDR1 SGHTA, CDR2 FQGTGA. The CDR3 loop spans 15 amino acids. Trimming removed 5 bases from V and 0 bases from J; junction bases left unmatched: 3. In DNA form, the CDR3 reads TGTGCCAGCAGCCTTGGGACTAGCTCCTACAATGAGCAGTTCTTC. Its protein product is CASSLGTSSYNEQFF.

This sequence joins TRBV4-2 and TRBJ2-1, with 8 bases lining up with TRBD1. Germline V gene sequence: CDR1 LGHNA, CDR2 YNFKEQ. V dropped 3 bases and J dropped 4; count of bases not matched to a gene: 5. The CDR3 is 15 residues long. CDR3 amino acids: CASSHPDREYNEQFF. CDR3 nucleotide sequence: TGTGCCAGCAGCCACCCGGACAGGGAATACAATGAGCAGTTCTTC.